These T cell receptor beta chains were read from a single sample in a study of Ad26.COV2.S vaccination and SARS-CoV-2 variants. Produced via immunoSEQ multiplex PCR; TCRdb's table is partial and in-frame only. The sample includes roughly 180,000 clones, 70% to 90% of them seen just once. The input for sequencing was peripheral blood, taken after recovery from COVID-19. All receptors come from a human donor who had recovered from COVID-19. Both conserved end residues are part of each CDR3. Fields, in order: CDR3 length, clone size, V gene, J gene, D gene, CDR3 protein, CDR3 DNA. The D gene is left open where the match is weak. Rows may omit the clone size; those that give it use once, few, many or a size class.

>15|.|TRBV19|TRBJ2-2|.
CASGRGRPNTGELFF
TGTGCCAGTGGTCGAGGCAGGCCGAACACCGGGGAGCTGTTTTTT
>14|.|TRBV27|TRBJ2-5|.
CASSLGASQETQYF
TGTGCCAGCAGTTTAGGGGCCTCCCAAGAGACCCAGTACTTC
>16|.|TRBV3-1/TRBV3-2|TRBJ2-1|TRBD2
CASSLGTSGRLGEQFF
TGTGCCAGCAGCCTAGGGACTAGCGGGAGATTGGGTGAGCAGTTCTTC
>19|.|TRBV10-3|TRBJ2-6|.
CAISERGKQGDSGANVLTF
TGTGCCATCAGTGAAAGAGGGAAACAGGGTGACTCTGGGGCCAACGTCCTGACTTTC
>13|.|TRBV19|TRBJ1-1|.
CASIGGLATEAFF
TGTGCCAGTATAGGGGGGTTGGCCACTGAAGCTTTCTTT
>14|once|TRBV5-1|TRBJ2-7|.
CASSLDPGLNEQYF
TGCGCCAGCAGCTTGGATCCAGGGTTAAACGAGCAGTACTTC
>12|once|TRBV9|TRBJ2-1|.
CASSVGVNEQFF
TGTGCCAGCAGCGTAGGAGTGAATGAGCAGTTCTTC
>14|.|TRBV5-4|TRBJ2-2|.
CASSLAQNTGELFF
TGTGCCAGCAGCTTGGCCCAGAACACCGGGGAGCTGTTTTTT
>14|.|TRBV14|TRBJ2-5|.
CASSQADLQETQYF
TGTGCCAGCAGCCAAGCTGATTTGCAAGAGACCCAGTACTTC
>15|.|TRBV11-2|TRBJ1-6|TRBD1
CASSLIGTENSPLHF
TGTGCCAGCAGCTTAATCGGGACAGAAAATTCACCCCTCCACTTT
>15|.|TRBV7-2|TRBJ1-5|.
CASSLRKGLGQPQHF
TGTGCCAGCAGCTTACGTAAGGGGCTAGGGCAGCCCCAGCATTTT
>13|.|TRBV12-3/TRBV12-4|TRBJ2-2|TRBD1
CASSWTGSRELFF
TGTGCCAGCAGTTGGACAGGGAGCAGGGAGCTGTTTTTT
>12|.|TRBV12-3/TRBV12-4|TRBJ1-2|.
CASSLSASGYTF
TGTGCCAGCAGTTTGAGTGCAAGTGGCTACACCTTC
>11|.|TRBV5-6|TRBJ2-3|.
CASSLTDTQYF
TGTGCCAGCAGCTTGACGGATACGCAGTATTTT